This T cell receptor (beta chain) was documented in a study of technical replicates of blood from a handful of donors. This clone appeared a single time. V lost 7 bases and J 7 bases, leaving 22 bases between the germline ends. Germline loops: CDR1 SEHNR, CDR2 FQNEAQ (reference sequence). The CDR3 extends over 16 amino acids. TCRdb's table, derived via immunoSEQ multiplex PCR, lists solely in-frame clones and lacks some. The sample shows 15,000 to 20,000 clones, roughly 89% of them seen only once. Source material: PBMCs. This chain links TRBV7-9 with TRBJ2-2; a weak D match, TRBD2 (5 bases). The source is a human donor in good health. CDR3: CASIPRPRDRGGELFF. The CDR3 DNA reads TGTGCCAGCATCCCGAGGCCTAGGGATCGGGGCGGGGAGCTGTTTTTT.